The 8 T cell receptor beta chains presented below share a single source sample, sequenced in a study of beta chain features in type 1 diabetes. The investigators reverse transcribed all of the isolated RNA, so they sequenced expressed TCRB transcripts. Data came from immunoSEQ multiplex PCR; TCRdb stores just in-frame clones and leaves some out. The sample holds 970,000 or so clones, roughly a sixth seen once. Material for sequencing was naive CD4+ T cells from blood. The receptors were gathered from a woman between 18 and 30 years old in good health.

The chain employs TRBV5-4 and TRBJ2-6; TRBD2 agrees at 13 bases. The CDR3 is 18 amino acids. V lost 4 bases and J lost 3; bases outside the gene matches: 7. Germline-derived CDR1 and CDR2 are SGHNT and YYREEE (reference sequence). In DNA, the CDR3 is TGTGCCAGCAGCCCCAGGACTAGCGGGAGAGATGGGGCCAACGTCCTGACTTTC. This encodes CASSPRTSGRDGANVLTF.

The gene calls are TRBV4-3 and TRBJ2-7; perhaps TRBD1 as D (6 bases). CDR3 length: 15 amino acids. The germline V and J ends were trimmed by 1 base and 0 bases, with 10 bases remaining between them. CDR1 and CDR2 from the germline V gene are LGHNA and YSLEER. DNA of the CDR3: TGCGCCAGCAGCCAAGGGGCAGGGGCCTCCTACGAGCAGTACTTC. This codes for CASSQGAGASYEQYF.

A few counts support this clone. The chain joins TRBV18 to TRBJ2-4; no firm D call. Germline loops: CDR1 KGHSH, CDR2 LQKENI. The CDR3 runs 12 residues. Trimming stripped 5 bases from V and 10 bases from J, with 12 bases between. CDR3 in DNA: TGTGCCAGCTCATCAAATGAAGGAATTCAGTACTTC. Its protein is CASSSNEGIQYF.

CDR3 nucleotides: TGTGCCAGCAGCCGGGGACAGGGGGCAGATAACTATGGCTACACCTTC. Amino acid sequence: CASSRGQGADNYGYTF. The gene calls are TRBV7-9 and TRBJ1-2; 12 bases agree with TRBD1. The CDR3 spans 16 residues. Trimming cost V 5 bases and J 1 base; bases outside gene matches: 5. The germline gives CDR1 SEHNR, CDR2 FQNEAQ (reference sequence).

The chain uses TRBV5-4 and TRBJ2-5; no clear D. This CDR3 has 14 residues. The germline CDR1 and CDR2 sequences are SGHNT and YYREEE (reference sequence). The germline V and J ends were trimmed by 1 base and 2 bases, with 9 bases remaining between them. This CDR3 reads CASSLSAKQETQYF. The CDR3 coding sequence is TGTGCCAGCAGCTTGTCAGCGAAACAAGAGACCCAGTACTTC.

This clone was counted between two and nine times. The chain uses TRBV5-1 and TRBJ1-2; 8 nucleotides align to TRBD1. Germline V gene data show CDR1 as SGHRS and CDR2 as YFSETQ. Trimming cost V 2 bases and J 5 bases; bases outside gene matches: 5. The CDR3 length is 14 residues. For the CDR3, the DNA is TGCGCCAGCAGCTTCGACAGGGGTGGGTATGGCTACACCTTC. Translation: CASSFDRGGYGYTF.

Only a few counts were recorded for this clone. V and J are TRBV5-1 and TRBJ2-6, with 8 bases fitting TRBD1. The CDR3 has 19 amino acids. Trimming cost V 1 base and J 0 bases; bases outside gene matches: 9. CDR1 and CDR2 from the germline V gene are SGHRS and YFSETQ. In DNA, the CDR3 is TGCGCCAGCAGCTTGAGTCCCGGGACAGGACTCTCTGGGGCCAACGTCCTGACTTTC. It yields the protein CASSLSPGTGLSGANVLTF.

This sequence joins TRBV6-5 and TRBJ1-2; TRBD1 matches at 8 bases. J was trimmed by 8 bases and V by 0 bases; bases with no gene match: 8. CDR1 is MNHEY and CDR2 is SVGAGI in the germline V gene. The CDR3 sequence is 15 residues long. In DNA form, the CDR3 reads TGTGCCAGCAGTTACTCCCGGACAGGGAGATCGGGCTACACCTTC. This sequence encodes CASSYSRTGRSGYTF.